This T cell receptor (beta chain) was identified during a study of blood T cells in healthy people across ages. In germline, CDR1 is SEHNR, CDR2 FQNEAQ (reference sequence). Trimming removed 4 bases at V and 3 bases at J, with 12 bases between. The CDR3 length is 14 residues. A second PCR, run for about 7 to 12 cycles, used a sample-barcoded 5' primer plus a J-beta primer mix. From the 5' RACE reads, TCRdb called clonotypes with MiXCR, one entry per CDR3 protein. The sample lists approximately 690,000 distinct CDR3 sequences, 58% occurring once. Every donor provided roughly 10 milliliters of peripheral blood.

The genes are TRBV7-9 and TRBJ2-5, with D possibly being TRBD1 (6 bases). Sequencing was done on a sample of blood. This TCR was sampled from a man between 60 and 75 years old in good health. CDR3 sequence reads: CASSWSGGEETQYF. The CDR3 nucleotides are TGTGCCAGCAGCTGGAGTGGGGGCGAAGAGACCCAGTACTTC. The entire variable domain, with the rest obtained from reference TRBV7-9 and TRBJ2-5, is as follows: DTGVSQNPRHKITKRGQNVTFRCDPISEHNRLYWYRQTLGQGPEFLTYFQNEAQLEKSRLLSDRFSAERPKGSFSTLEIQRTEQGDSAMYLCASSWSGGEETQYFGPGTRLLVL.